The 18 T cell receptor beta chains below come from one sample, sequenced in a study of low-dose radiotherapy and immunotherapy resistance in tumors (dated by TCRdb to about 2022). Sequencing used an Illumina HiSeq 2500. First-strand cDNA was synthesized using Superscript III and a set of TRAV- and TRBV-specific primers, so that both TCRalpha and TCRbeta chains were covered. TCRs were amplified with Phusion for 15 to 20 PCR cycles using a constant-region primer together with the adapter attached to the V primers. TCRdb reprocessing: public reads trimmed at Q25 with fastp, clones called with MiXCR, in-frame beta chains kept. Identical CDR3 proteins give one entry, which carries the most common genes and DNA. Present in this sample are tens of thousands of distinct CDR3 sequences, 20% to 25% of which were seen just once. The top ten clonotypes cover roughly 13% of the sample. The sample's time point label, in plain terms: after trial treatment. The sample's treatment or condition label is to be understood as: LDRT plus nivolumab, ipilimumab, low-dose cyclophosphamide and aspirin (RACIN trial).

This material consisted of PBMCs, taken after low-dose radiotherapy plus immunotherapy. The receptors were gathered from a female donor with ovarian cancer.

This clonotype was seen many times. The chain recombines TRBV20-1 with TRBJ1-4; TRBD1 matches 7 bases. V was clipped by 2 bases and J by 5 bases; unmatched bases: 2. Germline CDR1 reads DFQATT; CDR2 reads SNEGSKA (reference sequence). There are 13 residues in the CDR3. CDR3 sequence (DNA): TGCAGTGCTAGACAGGGGGTCAATGAAAAACTGTTTTTT. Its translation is CSARQGVNEKLFF.

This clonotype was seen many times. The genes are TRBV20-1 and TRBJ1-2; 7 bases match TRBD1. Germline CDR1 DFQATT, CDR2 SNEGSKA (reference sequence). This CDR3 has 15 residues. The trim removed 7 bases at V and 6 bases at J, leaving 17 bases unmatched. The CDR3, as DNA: TGCAGTGTCCCCAGGCGCGGAGGGGGCGCGGATGGCTACACCTTC. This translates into CSVPRRGGGADGYTF.

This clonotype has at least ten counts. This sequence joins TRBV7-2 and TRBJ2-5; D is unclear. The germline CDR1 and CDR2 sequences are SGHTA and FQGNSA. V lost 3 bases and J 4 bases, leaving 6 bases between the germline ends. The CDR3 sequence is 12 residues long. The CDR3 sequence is CASSFKAETQYF. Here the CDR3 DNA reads TGTGCCAGCAGCTTCAAGGCAGAGACCCAGTACTTC.

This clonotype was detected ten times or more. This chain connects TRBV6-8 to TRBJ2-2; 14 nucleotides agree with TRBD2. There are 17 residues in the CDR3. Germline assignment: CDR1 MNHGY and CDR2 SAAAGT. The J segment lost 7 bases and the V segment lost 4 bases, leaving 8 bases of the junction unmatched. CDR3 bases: TGTGCCAGCAGTTCCCCGGGACTAGCGGGAGCGGTCGGGGAGCTGTTTTTT. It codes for CASSSPGLAGAVGELFF.

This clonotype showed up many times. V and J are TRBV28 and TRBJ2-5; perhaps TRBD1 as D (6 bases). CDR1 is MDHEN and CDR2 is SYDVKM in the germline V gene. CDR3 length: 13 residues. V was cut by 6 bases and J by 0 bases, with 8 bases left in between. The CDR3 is CASRGQNQETQYF. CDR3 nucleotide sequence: TGTGCCAGCAGAGGACAGAACCAAGAGACCCAGTACTTC. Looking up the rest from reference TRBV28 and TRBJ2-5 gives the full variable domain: DVKVTQSSRYLVKRTGEKVFLECVQDMDHENMFWYRQDPGLGLRLIYFSYDVKMKEKGDIPEGYSVSREKKERFSLILESASTNQTSMYLCASRGQNQETQYFGPGTRLLVL.

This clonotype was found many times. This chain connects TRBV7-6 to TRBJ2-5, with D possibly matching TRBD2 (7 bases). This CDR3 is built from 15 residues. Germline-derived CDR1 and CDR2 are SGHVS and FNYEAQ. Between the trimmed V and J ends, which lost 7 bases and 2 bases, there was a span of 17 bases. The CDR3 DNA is TGTGCCAGCAAAGGGGGGGGCGGTTTTCAAGAGACCCAGTACTTC. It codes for CASKGGGGFQETQYF.

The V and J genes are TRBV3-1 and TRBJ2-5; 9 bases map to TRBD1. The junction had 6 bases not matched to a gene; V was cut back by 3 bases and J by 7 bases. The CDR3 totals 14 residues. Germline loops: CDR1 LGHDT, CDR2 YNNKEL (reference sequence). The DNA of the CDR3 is TGTGCCAGCAGCCAGGGGGGGACAGGGAGGACCCAGTACTTC. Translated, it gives CASSQGGTGRTQYF.

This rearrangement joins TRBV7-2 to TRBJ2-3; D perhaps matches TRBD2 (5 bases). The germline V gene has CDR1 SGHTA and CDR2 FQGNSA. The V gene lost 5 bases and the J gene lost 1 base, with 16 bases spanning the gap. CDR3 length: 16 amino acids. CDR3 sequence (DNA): TGTGCCAGCAGCGAGAGAGAGGGTTCTCGCACAGATACGCAGTATTTT. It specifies CASSEREGSRTDTQYF.

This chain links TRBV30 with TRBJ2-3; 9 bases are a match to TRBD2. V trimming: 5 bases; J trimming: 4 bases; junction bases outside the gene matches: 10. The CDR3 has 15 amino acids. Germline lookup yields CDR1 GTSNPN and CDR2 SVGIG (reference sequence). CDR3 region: CAWGGASGMADTQYF. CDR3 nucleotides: TGTGCCTGGGGAGGGGCTAGCGGGATGGCAGATACGCAGTATTTT.

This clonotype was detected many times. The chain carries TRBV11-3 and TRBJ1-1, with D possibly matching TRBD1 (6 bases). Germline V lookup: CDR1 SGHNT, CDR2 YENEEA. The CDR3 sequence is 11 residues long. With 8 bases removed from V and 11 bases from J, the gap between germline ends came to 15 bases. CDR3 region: CASAKRGAAFF. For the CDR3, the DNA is TGTGCCAGCGCGAAGCGGGGGGCGGCTTTCTTT.

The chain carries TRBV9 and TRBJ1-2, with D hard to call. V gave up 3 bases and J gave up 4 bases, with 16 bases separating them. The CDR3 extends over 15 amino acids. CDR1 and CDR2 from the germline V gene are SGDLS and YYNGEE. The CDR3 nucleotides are TGTGCCAGCAGCGGCGGACCCTTTTCTTTCTATGGCTACACCTTC. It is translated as CASSGGPFSFYGYTF. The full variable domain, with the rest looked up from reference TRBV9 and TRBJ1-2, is DSGVTQTPKHLITATGQRVTLRCSPRSGDLSVYWYQQSLDQGLQFLIQYYNGEERAKGNILERFSAQQFPDLHSELNLSSLELGDSALYFCASSGGPFSFYGYTFGSGTRLTVV.

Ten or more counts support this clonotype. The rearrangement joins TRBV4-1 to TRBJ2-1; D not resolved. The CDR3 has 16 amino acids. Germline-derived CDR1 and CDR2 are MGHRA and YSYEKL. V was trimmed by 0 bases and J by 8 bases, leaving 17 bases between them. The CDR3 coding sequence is TGCGCCAGCAGCCAAGAGGGTCTAGTGGGCCCGGATGAGCAGTTCTTC. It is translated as CASSQEGLVGPDEQFF.

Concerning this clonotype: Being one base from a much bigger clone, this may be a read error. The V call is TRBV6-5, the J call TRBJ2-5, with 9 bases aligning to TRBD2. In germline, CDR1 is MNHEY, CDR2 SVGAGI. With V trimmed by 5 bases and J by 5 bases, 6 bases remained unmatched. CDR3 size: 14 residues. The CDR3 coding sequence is TGTGCCAGCAGTACCGGGACTAGCAGGGAGACCCAGTACTTC. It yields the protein CASSTGTSRETQYF.

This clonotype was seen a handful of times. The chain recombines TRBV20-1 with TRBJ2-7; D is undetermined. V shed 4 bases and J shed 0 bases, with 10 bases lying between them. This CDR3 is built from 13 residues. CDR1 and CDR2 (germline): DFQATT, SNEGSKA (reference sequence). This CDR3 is CSAIGPSSYEQYF. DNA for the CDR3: TGCAGTGCTATTGGACCCTCCTCCTACGAGCAGTACTTC.

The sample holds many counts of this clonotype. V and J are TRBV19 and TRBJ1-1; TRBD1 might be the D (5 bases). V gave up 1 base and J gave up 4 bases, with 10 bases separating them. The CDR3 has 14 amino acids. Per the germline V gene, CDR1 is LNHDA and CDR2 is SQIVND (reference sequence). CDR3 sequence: CASSIAGGTTEAFF. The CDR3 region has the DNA TGTGCCAGTAGTATAGCGGGAGGGACCACTGAAGCTTTCTTT.

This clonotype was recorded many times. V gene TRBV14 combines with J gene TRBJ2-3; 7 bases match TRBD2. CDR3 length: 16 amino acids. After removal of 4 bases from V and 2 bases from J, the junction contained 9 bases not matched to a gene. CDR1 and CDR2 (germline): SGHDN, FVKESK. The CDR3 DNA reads TGTGCCAGCAGCCCCAAGACTAGCATTATCACAGATACGCAGTATTTT. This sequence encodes CASSPKTSIITDTQYF.

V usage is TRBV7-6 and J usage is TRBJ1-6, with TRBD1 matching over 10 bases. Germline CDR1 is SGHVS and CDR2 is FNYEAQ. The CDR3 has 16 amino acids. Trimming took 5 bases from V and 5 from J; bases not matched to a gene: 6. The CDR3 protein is CASSIGQGGDNSPLHF. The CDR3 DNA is TGTGCCAGCAGCATAGGACAGGGGGGGGATAATTCACCCCTCCACTTT.

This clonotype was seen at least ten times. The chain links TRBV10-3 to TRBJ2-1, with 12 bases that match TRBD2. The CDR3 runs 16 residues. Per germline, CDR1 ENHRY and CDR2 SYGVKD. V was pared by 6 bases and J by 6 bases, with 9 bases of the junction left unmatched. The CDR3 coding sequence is TGTGCCATCAGCACAACCGGGACTAGCGGGCTCAATGAGCAGTTCTTC. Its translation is CAISTTGTSGLNEQFF.